This T cell receptor beta chain was obtained from a study of T cells after yellow fever vaccination. At the level of the study: SMART-Seq v4 Ultra Low Input prepared the low-cell-number fractions.

TCR cDNA, made by 5'RACE template switching, carried an added universal primer site and UMIs. TCRdb ran MiXCR on the 5' RACE reads and lists one entry per CDR3 protein. The sample carries around 250,000 distinct CDR3 sequences, around 7% recorded once. V was shortened by 1 base and J by 2 bases, with 9 bases between the two germline ends. The CDR3 covers 14 residues. In its sample, this clonotype was seen a few times. Antigen: not known. General study results and limits: Subsequent booster samples again held most clones from primary vaccination (more than 95% CD4, approximately 85% CD8). Within FACS-sorted repertoires, abundant clonotypes contaminating from the bulk population could be present.

This material consisted of CD4+ T cells sorted from PBMCs, taken 15 days after the yellow fever booster vaccination. This TCR was sampled from a man aged 25-45 years who received the YFV17D yellow fever vaccine. The J gene is TRBJ2-7, the V gene TRBV12-3 or TRBV12-4, with no clear D. In DNA form, the CDR3 reads TGTGCCAGCAGTTTAGGACCCTGGACCTACGAGCAGTACTTC. Its translation: CASSLGPWTYEQYF.